Each of the 5 T cell receptor beta chains below was sequenced from the same sample in a study of technical replicates of blood from a handful of donors. Libraries were prepared by immunoSEQ multiplex PCR; TCRdb keeps only in-frame clonotypes and omits some of them. The sample has under 35,000 clones, over 85% seen once; the top ten hold over 4%. Sequencing input: PBMCs. The receptors shown here come from a human donor in good health. Some clones in this sample may be carry-over from other donors' samples.

The chain carries TRBV7-6 and TRBJ2-2, with TRBD1 matching 7 bases. There are 15 residues in the CDR3. Losses at the gene ends were 1 base for V and 5 bases for J; bases not matched to a gene: 4. Germline CDR1 is SGHVS and CDR2 is FNYEAQ. Here the CDR3 reads CASSLGSTGTGELFF. CDR3 nucleotide sequence: TGTGCCAGCAGCTTAGGCTCGACAGGGACCGGGGAGCTGTTTTTT.

The V and J genes are TRBV19 and TRBJ2-7, with a possible D match to TRBD2 (6 bases). From germline, CDR1 is LNHDA and CDR2 SQIVND (reference sequence). The CDR3 runs to 15 residues. With 5 bases removed from V and 0 bases from J, the gap between germline ends came to 14 bases. DNA of the CDR3: TGTGCCAGTAGTGCGCCTAGCGTAAGCTCCTACGAGCAGTACTTC. Protein: CASSAPSVSSYEQYF.

The V call is TRBV2, the J call TRBJ2-7, with 7 bases matching TRBD2. The CDR3 has 14 amino acids. V gave up 4 bases and J gave up 2 bases; unmatched junction bases: 5. CDR1 and CDR2 from the germline V gene are SNHLY and FYNNEI. Here the CDR3 reads CASSGSSGTYEQYF. The CDR3 nucleotides read TGTGCCAGCAGTGGGTCTAGCGGAACCTACGAGCAGTACTTC. Full variable domain (outside the CDR3, taken from reference TRBV2 and TRBJ2-7): EPEVTQTPSHQVTQMGQEVILRCVPISNHLYFYWYRQILGQKVEFLVSFYNNEISEKSEIFDDQFSVERPDGSNFTLKIRSTKLEDSAMYFCASSGSSGTYEQYFGPGTRLTVT.

This clone has only a few counts. V gene TRBV4-3 combines with J gene TRBJ2-3; TRBD1 matches 10 bases. The CDR3 is 16 residues long. With 4 bases clipped from V and 4 bases from J, the junction kept 8 bases outside the gene matches. Looked up from germline, CDR1 is LGHNA and CDR2 is YSLEER. CDR3 amino acids: CASSPSWTGGPDTQYF. The CDR3 nucleotides are TGCGCCAGCAGCCCTAGCTGGACAGGGGGTCCAGATACGCAGTATTTT.

The chain employs TRBV30 and TRBJ1-1; D remains unclear. The V gene lost 1 base and the J gene lost 5 bases, with 11 bases spanning the gap. The CDR3 totals 13 residues. CDR1 and CDR2 from the germline V gene are GTSNPN and SVGIG (reference sequence). The CDR3: CAWSGLVRTEAFF. In DNA, the CDR3 is TGTGCCTGGAGTGGCCTTGTGCGGACTGAAGCTTTCTTT.